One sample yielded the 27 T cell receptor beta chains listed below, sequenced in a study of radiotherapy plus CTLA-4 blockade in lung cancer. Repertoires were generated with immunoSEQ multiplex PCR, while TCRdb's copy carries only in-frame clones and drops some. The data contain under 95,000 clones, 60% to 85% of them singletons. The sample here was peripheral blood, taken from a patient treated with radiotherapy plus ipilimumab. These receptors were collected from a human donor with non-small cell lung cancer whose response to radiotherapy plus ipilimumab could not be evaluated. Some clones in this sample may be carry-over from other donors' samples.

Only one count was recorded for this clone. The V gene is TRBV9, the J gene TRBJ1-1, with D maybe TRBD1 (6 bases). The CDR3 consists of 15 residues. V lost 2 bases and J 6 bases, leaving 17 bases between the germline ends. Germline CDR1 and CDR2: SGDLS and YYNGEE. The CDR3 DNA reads TGTGCCAGCAGCGTTTTAGGACAGCCATCGGCTGAAGCTTTCTTT. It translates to CASSVLGQPSAEAFF.

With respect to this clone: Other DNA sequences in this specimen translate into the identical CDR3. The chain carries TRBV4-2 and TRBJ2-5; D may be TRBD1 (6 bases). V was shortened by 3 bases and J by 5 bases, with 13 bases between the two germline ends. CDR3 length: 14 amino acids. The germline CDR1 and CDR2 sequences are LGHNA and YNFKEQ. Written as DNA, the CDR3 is TGTGCCAGCAGCCAGGAACAGGGTCGGGAGACCCAGTACTTC. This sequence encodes CASSQEQGRETQYF.

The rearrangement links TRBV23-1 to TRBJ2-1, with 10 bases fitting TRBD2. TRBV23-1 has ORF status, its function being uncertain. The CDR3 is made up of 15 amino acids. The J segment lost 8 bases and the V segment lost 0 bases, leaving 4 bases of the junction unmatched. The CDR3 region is CASSQSRLAGDEQFF. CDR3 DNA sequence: TGCGCCAGCAGTCAATCGAGGCTAGCGGGGGATGAGCAGTTCTTC.

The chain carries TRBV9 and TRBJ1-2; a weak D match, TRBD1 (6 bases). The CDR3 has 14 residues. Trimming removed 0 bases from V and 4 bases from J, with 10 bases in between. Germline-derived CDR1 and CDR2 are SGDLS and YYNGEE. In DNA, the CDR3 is TGTGCCAGCAGCGTAGGGGGGCTCGGCTATGGCTACACCTTC. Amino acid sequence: CASSVGGLGYGYTF.

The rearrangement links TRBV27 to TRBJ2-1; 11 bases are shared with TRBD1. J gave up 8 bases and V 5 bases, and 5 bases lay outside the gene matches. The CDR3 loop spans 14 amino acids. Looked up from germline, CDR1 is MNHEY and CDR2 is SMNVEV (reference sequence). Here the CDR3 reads CASSPGTGGYEQFF. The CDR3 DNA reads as TGTGCCAGCAGTCCCGGGACAGGGGGGTATGAGCAGTTCTTC.

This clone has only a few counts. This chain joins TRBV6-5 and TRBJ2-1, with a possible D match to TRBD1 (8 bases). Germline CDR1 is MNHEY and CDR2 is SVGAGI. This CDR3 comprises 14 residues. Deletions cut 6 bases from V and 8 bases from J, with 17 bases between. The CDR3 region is CASSERGRGHEQFF. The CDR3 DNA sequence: TGTGCCAGCAGCGAGCGGGGCAGGGGGCATGAGCAGTTCTTC.

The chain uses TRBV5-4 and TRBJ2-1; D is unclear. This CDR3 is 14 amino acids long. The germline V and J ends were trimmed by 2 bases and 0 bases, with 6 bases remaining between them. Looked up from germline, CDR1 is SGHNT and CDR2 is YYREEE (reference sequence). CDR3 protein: CASSLTDSYNEQFF. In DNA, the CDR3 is TGTGCCAGCAGCTTAACAGACTCCTACAATGAGCAGTTCTTC.

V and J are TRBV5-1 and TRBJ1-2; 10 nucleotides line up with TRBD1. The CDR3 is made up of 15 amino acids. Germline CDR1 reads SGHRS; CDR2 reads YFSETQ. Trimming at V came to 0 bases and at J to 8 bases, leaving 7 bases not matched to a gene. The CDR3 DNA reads TGCGCCAGCAGCTTGGGGCCCGGGACAGGGGACGGCTACACCTTC. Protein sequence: CASSLGPGTGDGYTF.

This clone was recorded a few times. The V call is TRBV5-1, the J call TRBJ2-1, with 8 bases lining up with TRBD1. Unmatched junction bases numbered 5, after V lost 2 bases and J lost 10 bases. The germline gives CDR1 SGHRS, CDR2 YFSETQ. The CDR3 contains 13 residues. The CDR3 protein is CASSFDRGGEQFF. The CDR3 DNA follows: TGCGCCAGCAGCTTCGACAGGGGTGGGGAGCAGTTCTTC.

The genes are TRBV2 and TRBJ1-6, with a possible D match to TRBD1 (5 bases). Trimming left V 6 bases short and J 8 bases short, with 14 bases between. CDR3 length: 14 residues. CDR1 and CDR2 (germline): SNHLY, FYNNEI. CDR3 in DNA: TGTGCCAGCAGGTCGGGGGACCGCTATTCACCCCTCCACTTT. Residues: CASRSGDRYSPLHF.

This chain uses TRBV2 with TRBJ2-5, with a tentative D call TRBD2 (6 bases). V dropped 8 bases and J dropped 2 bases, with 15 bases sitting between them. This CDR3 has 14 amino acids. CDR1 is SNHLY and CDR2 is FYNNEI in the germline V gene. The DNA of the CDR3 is TGTGCCAGCCGAGACCCCCGGGAGCAAGAGACCCAGTACTTC. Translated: CASRDPREQETQYF.

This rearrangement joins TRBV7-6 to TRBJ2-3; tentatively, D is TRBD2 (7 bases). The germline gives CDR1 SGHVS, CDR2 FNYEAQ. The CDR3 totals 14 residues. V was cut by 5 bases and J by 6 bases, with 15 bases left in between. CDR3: CASSARAGADTQYF. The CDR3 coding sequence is TGTGCCAGCAGCGCAAGGGCGGGGGCCGATACGCAGTATTTT.

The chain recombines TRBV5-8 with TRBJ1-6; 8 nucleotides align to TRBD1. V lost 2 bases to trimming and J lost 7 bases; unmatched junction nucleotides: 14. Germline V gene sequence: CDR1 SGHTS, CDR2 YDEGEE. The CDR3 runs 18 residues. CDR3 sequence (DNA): TGTGCCAGCAGCTTTGCCTTATTCCGGACAGGGTGGAATTCACCCCTCCACTTT. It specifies CASSFALFRTGWNSPLHF.

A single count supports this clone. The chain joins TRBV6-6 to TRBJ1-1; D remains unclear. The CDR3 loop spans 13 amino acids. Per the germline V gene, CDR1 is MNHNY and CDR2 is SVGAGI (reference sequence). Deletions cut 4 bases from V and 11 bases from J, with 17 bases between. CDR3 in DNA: TGTGCCAGCAGTTCCTTAGCCCTCGCCTGGGCTTTCTTT. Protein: CASSSLALAWAFF.

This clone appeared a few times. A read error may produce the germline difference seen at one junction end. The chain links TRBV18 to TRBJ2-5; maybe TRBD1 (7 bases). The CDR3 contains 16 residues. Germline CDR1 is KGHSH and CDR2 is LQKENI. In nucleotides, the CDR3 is TGTGCCAGCTCTCCACCTTCCGAGACAGGGACTTGGACCCAGTACTTC. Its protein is CASSPPSETGTWTQYF.

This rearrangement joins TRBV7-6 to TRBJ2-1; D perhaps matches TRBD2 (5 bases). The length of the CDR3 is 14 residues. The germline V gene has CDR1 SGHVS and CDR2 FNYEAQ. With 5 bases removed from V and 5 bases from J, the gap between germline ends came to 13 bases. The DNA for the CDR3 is TGTGCCAGCAGCCCCAGCCGGGGTCACAATGAGCAGTTCTTC. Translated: CASSPSRGHNEQFF. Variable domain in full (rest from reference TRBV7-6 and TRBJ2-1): GAGVSQSPRYKVTKRGQDVALRCDPISGHVSLYWYRQALGQGPEFLTYFNYEAQQDKSGLPNDRFSAERPEGSISTLTIQRTEQRDSAMYRCASSPSRGHNEQFFGPGTRLTVL.

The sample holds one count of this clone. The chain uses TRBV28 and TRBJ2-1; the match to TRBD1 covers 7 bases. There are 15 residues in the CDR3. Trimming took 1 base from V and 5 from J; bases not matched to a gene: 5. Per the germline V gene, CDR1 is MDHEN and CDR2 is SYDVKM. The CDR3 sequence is CASSLYRGLDNEQFF. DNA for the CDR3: TGTGCCAGCAGTTTATACAGGGGATTAGACAATGAGCAGTTCTTC. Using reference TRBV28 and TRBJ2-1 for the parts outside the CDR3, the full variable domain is DVKVTQSSRYLVKRTGEKVFLECVQDMDHENMFWYRQDPGLGLRLIYFSYDVKMKEKGDIPEGYSVSREKKERFSLILESASTNQTSMYLCASSLYRGLDNEQFFGPGTRLTVL.

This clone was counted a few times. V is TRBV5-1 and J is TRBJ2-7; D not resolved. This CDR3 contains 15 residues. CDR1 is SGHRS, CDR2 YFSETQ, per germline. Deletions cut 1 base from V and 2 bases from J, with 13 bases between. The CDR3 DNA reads TGCGCCAGCAGCTTGTCGCCTGGGCAGGCCTACGAGCAGTACTTC. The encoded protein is CASSLSPGQAYEQYF. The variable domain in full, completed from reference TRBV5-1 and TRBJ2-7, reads KAGVTQTPRYLIKTRGQQVTLSCSPISGHRSVSWYQQTPGQGLQFLFEYFSETQRNKGNFPGRFSGRQFSNSRSEMNVSTLELGDSALYLCASSLSPGQAYEQYFGPGTRLTVT.

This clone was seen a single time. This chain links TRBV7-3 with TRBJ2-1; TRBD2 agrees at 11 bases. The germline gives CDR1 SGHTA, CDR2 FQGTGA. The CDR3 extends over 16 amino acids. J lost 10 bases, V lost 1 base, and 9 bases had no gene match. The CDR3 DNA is TGTGCCAGCAGCTTAAGGGTTAGCGGGGGGGCAGGGGAGCAGTTCTTC. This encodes CASSLRVSGGAGEQFF.

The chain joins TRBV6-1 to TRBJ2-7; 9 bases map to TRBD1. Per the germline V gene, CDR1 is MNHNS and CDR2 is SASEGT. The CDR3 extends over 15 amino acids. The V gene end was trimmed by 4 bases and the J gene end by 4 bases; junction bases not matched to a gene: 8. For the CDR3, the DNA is TGTGCCAGCAGTGTTCGACAGGGGGTAGGTTACGAGCAGTACTTC. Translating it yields CASSVRQGVGYEQYF.

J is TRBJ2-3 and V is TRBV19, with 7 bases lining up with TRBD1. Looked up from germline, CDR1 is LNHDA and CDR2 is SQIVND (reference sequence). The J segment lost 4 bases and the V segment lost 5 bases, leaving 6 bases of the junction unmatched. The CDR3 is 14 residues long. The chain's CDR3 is CASSPWDRADTQYF. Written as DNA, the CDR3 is TGTGCCAGTAGTCCCTGGGACAGAGCAGATACGCAGTATTTT.

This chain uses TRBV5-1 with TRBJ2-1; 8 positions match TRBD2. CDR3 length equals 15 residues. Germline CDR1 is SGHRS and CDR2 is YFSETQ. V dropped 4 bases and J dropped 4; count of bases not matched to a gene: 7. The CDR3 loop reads CASSVTSGSYNEQFF. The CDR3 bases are TGCGCCAGCAGCGTCACTAGCGGCAGTTACAATGAGCAGTTCTTC.

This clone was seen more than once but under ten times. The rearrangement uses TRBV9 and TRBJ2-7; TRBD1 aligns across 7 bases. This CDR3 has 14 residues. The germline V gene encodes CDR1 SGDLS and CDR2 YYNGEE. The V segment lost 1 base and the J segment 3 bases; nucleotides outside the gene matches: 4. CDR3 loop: CASSVRQGNYEQYF. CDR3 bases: TGTGCCAGCAGCGTAAGACAGGGAAACTACGAGCAGTACTTC.

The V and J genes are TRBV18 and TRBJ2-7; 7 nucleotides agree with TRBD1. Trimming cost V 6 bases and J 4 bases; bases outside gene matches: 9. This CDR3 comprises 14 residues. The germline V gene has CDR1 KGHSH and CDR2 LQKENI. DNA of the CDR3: TGTGCCAGCTCTCCCGGGACAGCTCCTTACGAGCAGTACTTC. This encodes CASSPGTAPYEQYF.

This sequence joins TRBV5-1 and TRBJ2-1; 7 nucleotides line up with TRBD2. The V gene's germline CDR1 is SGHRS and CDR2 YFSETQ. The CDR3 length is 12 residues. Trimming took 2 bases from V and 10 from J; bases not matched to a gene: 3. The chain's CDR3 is CASSFNGGEQFF. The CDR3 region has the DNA TGCGCCAGCAGCTTCAACGGGGGGGAGCAGTTCTTC.

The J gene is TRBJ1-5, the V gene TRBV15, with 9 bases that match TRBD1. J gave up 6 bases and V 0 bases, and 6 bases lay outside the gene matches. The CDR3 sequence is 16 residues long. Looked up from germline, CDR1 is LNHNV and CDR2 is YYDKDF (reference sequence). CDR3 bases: TGTGCCACCAGCAGAGACGGGACAGGGACCGGTCAGCCCCAGCATTTT. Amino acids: CATSRDGTGTGQPQHF. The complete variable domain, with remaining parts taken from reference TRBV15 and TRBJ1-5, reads DAMVIQNPRYQVTQFGKPVTLSCSQTLNHNVMYWYQQKSSQAPKLLFHYYDKDFNNEADTPDNFQSRRPNTSFCFLDIRSPGLGDTAMYLCATSRDGTGTGQPQHFGDGTRLSIL.

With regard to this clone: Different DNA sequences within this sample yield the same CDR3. The CDR3 loop reads CASSLGRLPAYEQYF. The CDR3 DNA reads TGTGCCAGCAGCTTGGGGAGACTCCCAGCCTACGAGCAGTACTTC. V gene TRBV5-6 combines with J gene TRBJ2-7; D is unresolved. Germline V CDR1 and CDR2: SGHDT, YYEEEE. Trimming removed 0 bases at V and 2 bases at J, with 12 bases between. The CDR3 length is 15 residues.